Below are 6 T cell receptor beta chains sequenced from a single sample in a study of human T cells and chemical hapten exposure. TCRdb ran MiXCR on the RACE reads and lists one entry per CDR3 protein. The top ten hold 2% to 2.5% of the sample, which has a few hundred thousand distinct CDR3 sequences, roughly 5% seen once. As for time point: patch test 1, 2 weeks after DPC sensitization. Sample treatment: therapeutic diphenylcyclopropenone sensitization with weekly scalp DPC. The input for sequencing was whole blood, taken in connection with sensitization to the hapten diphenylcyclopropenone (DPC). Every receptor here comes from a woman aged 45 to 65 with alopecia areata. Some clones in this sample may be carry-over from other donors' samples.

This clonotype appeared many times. The CDR3 spells CASSQDPGDYGYTF. For the CDR3, the DNA is TGCGCCAGCAGCCAAGATCCAGGGGACTATGGCTACACCTTC. This chain connects TRBV4-1 to TRBJ1-2; possibly TRBD1 for D (6 bases). V was shortened by 0 bases and J by 3 bases, with 8 bases between the two germline ends. Germline CDR1 is MGHRA and CDR2 is YSYEKL. This CDR3 comprises 14 residues.

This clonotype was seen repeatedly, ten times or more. The CDR3 here is CASSRDNNYGYTF. CDR3 DNA: TGTGCCAGCAGTAGGGACAACAACTATGGCTACACCTTC. The genes are TRBV2 and TRBJ1-2, with a weak D call TRBD1 (6 bases). Germline V gives CDR1 SNHLY, CDR2 FYNNEI. Trimming took 5 bases from V and 2 from J, leaving 9 bases between them. This CDR3 spans 13 amino acids.

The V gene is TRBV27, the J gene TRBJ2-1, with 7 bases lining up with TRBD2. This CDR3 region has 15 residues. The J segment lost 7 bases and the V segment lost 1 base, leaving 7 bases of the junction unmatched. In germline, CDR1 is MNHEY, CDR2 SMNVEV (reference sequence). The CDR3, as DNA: TGTGCCAGCAGTTTATGGGGGGAGGGTGTGAATGAGCAGTTCTTC. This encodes CASSLWGEGVNEQFF.

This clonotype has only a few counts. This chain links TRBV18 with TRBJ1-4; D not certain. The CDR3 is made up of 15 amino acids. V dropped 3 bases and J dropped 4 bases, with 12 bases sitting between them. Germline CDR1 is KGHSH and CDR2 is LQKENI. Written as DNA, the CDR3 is TGTGCCAGCTCACCCCGATCCGGCCATAATGAAAAACTGTTTTTT. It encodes CASSPRSGHNEKLFF.

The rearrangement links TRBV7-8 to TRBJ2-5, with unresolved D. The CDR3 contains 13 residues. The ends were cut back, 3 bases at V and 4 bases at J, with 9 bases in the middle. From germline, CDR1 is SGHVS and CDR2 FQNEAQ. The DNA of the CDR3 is TGTGCCAGCAGCTTGAACACTATAGAGACCCAGTACTTC. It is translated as CASSLNTIETQYF.

CDR3 protein: CSANYLATIAKNIQYF. Here the CDR3 DNA reads TGCAGTGCTAATTATCTGGCGACTATAGCCAAAAACATTCAGTACTTC. The V gene is TRBV20-1, the J gene TRBJ2-4; maybe TRBD2 (5 bases). Trimming shortened V by 4 bases and J by 0 bases, and 16 bases separated the two germline ends. The germline gives CDR1 DFQATT, CDR2 SNEGSKA (reference sequence). The CDR3 has 16 amino acids.